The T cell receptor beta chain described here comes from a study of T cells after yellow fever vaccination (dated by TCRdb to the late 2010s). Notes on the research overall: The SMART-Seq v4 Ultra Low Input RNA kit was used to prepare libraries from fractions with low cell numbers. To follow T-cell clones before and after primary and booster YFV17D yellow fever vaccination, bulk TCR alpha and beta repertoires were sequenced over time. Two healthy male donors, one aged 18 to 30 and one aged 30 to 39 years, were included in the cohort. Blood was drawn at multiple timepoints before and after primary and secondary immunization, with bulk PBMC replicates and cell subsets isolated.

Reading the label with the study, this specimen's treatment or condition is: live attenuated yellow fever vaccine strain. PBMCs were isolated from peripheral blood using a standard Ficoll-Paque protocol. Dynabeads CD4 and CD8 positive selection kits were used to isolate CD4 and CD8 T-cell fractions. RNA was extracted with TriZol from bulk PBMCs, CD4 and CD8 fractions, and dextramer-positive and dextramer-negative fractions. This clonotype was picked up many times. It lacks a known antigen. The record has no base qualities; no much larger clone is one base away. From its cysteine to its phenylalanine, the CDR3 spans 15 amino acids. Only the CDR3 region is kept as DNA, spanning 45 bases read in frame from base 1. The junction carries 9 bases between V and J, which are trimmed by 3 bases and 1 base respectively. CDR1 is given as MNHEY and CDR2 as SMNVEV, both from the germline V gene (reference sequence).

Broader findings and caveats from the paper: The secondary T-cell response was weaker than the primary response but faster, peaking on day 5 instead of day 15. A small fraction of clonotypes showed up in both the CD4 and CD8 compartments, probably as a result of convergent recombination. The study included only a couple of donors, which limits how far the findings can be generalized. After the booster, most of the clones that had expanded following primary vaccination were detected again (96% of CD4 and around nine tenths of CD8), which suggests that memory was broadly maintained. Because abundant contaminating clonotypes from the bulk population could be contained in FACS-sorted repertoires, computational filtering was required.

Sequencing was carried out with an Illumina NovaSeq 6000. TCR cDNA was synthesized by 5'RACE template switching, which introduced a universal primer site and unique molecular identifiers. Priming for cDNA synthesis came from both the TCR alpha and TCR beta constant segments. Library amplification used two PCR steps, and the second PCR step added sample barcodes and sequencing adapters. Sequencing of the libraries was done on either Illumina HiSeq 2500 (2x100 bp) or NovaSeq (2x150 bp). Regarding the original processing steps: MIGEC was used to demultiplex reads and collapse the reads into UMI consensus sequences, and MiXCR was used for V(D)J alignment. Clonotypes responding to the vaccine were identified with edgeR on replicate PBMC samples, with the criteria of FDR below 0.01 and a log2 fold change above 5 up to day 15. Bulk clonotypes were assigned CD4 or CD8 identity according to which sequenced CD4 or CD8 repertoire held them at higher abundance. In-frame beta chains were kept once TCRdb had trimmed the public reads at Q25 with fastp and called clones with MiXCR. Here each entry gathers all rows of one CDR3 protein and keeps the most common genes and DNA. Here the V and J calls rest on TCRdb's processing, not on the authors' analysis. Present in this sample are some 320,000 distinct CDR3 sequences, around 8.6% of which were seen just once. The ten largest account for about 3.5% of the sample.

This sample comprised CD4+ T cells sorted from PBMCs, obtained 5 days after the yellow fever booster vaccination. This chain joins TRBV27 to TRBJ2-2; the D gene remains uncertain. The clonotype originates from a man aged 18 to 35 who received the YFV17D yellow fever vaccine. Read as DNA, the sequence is TGTGCCAGCAGTTTGTCTCCGGGGAACACCGGGGAGCTGTTTTTT. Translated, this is CASSLSPGNTGELFF.